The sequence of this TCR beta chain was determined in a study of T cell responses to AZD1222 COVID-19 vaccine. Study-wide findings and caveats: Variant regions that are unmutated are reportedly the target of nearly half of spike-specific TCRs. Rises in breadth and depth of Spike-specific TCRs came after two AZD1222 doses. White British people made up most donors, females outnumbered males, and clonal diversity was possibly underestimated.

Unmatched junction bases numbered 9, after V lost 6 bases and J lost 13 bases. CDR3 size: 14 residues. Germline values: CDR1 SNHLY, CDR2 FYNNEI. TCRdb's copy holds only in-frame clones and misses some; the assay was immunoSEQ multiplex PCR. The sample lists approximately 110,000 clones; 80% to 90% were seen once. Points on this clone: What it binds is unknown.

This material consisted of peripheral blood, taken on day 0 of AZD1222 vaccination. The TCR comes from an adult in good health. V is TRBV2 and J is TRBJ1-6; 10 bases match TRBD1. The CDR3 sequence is CASSSGQGISPLHF. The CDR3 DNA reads TGTGCCAGCAGCTCGGGACAGGGGATTTCCCCCCTCCACTTT.